Only a few counts were recorded for the clone carrying this TCR beta chain. Its antigen is unidentified. The data belong to a study of vaccination effects on CD4 cells after COVID-19. Findings of the study overall: Early post-infection timepoints were absent, and convalescent patients were few. Vaccine-induced clones in healthy vaccinees cross-reacted with common cold coronaviruses in only 1 of 255 cases.

Profiled with immunoSEQ multiplex PCR; TCRdb holds only in-frame clones, not every one. The sample lists approximately 22,000 clones, roughly four fifths occurring once. Antigen-specific CD4+ T cell clonotypes were called by their expansion after viral peptide-pool culture in ViraFEST. CD4+ T cell isolation took place after about 11 days of culture. Nobody among the vaccine recipients had prior SARS-CoV-2 infection (nucleocapsid antibodies were negative). Every well got some 1.8 million PBMC, which were grown with about 9.6 IU/ml IL-2 and 10 ug/ml peptides. Cultures had half their medium replaced with IL-2 medium on days 3 and 7. This TCR derives from a human donor who received a COVID-19 vaccine. The sequences come from CD4+ T cells from PBMCs cultured with HCoV-NL63 spike peptides, collected before COVID-19 vaccination.

DNA of the CDR3: TGTGCCAGCAGTTCTCTCAGGGGTTCACCCCTCCACTTT. Translation: CASSSLRGSPLHF. The chain links TRBV27 to TRBJ1-6, with D perhaps matching TRBD1 (6 bases). The germline V gene encodes CDR1 MNHEY and CDR2 SMNVEV (reference sequence). This CDR3 comprises 13 residues. Deletions cut 4 bases from V and 9 bases from J, with 10 bases between.